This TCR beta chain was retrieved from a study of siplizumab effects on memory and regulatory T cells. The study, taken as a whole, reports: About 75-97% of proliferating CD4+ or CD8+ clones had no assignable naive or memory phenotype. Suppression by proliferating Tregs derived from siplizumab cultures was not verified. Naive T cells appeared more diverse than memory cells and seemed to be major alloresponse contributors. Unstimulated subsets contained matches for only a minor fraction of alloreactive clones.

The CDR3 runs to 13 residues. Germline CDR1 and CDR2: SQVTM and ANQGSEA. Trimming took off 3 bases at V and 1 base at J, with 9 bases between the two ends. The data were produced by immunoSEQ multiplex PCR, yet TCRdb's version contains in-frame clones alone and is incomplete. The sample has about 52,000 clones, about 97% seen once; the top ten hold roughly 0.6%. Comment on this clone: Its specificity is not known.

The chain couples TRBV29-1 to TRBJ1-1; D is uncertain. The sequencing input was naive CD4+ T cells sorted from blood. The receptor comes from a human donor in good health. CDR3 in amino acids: CSVERATNTEAFF. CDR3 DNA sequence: TGCAGCGTTGAGAGGGCAACGAACACTGAAGCTTTCTTT.